What follows is one T cell receptor (beta chain) and its context. Its antigen is currently unknown. The sample originates from a study of lymphopenia after photon versus proton radiotherapy. Study results and caveats: After lymphocyte nadir, photon-treated repertoires showed oligoclonal expansion, especially CD8+ Temra. Larger post-nadir TCR diversity loss correlated inversely with survival in deceased patients. Under photons, naive T cells and diversity fell while effector/memory populations rose.

Germline V gene sequence: CDR1 MGHDK, CDR2 SYGVNS. This CDR3 is 13 amino acids long. The V and J ends lost 10 bases and 4 bases, in that order; junction bases with no gene match: 8. Data came from immunoSEQ multiplex PCR; TCRdb stores just in-frame clones and leaves some out. The data hold tens of thousands of clones, with 94% observed a single time. The source was peripheral blood, collected from a patient treated with photon-based radiotherapy. The chain is built from TRBV25-1 and TRBJ2-5, with 8 nucleotides matching TRBD2. This TCR came from a woman between 50 and 59 years old with cholangiocarcinoma. In nucleotides, the CDR3 is TGTGCCACTACCGGGGGGGCCGGAGAGACCCAGTACTTC. Protein: CATTGGAGETQYF.